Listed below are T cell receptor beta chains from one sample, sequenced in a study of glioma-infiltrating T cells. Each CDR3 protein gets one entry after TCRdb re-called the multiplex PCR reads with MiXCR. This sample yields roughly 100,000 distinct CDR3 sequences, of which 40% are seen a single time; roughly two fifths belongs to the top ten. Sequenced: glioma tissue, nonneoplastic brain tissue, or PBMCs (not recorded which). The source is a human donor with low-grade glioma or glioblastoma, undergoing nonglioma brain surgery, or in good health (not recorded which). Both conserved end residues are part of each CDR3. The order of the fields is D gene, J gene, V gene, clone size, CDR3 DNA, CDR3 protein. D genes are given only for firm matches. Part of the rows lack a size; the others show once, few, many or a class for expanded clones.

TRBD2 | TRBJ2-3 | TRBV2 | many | TGTGCCAGCAGCCCGGGACTAGCTAGCACAGATACGCAGTATTTT | CASSPGLASTDTQYF
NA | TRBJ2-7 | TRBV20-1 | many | TGCAGTGCAAGGGCTGTATTAGGAGCCTCCTACGAGCAGTACTTC | CSARAVLGASYEQYF
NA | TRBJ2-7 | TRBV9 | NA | TGTGCCAGCAGCGTATCTGCAGCCAGCCCCTACGAGCAGTACTTC | CASSVSAASPYEQYF
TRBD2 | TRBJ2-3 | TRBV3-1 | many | TGTGCCAGCAGCCAAGAGACTAGCGGGAGCACAGATACGCAGTATTTT | CASSQETSGSTDTQYF
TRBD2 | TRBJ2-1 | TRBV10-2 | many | TGCGCCAGCAGTGAGGACACTAGCGCCTACAATGAGCAGTTCTTC | CASSEDTSAYNEQFF
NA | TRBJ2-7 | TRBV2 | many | TGTGCCAGCAGTGAAACTCGCTACGAGCAGTACTTC | CASSETRYEQYF
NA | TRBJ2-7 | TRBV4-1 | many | TGCGCCAGCAGCCAAGGGAGGGGTCAGTACGAGCAGTACTTC | CASSQGRGQYEQYF
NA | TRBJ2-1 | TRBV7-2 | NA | TGTGCCAGCAGCTTAGGTCGGAGCTATGAGCAGTTCTTC | CASSLGRSYEQFF
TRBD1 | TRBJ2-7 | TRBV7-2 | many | TGTGCCAGCAGCTTGATCGGGACAGGCTACGAGCAGTACTTC | CASSLIGTGYEQYF
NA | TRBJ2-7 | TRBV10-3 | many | TGTGCCATCAGTGCGGAGAACGGACCCTACGAGCAGTACTTC | CAISAENGPYEQYF
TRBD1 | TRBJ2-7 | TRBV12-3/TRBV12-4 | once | TGTGCCAGCACCTGGACAGGACCCTCCTACGAGCGGTACTTC | CASTWTGPSYERYF
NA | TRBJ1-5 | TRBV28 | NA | TGTGCCAGCTGGTCTTATAGCAATCAGCCAAAGCATTTT | CASWSYSNQPKHF
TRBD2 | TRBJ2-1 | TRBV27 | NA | TGTGCCGCCTTGGGACTAGCGGAACACAATGAGCAGTTCTTC | CAALGLAEHNEQFF
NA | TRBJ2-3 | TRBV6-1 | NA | TGTGCCAGCAGTCCTCTTCGAGGGGTCAGCTCCGGGACACCTGGCACAGATACGCAGTATTTT | CASSPLRGVSSGTPGTDTQYF
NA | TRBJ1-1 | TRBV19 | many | TGTGCCAGTAAGGACGGATCCTTTGAAGCTTTCTTT | CASKDGSFEAFF
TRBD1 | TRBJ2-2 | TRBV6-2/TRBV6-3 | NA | TGTGCCAGCAAGGGACAGAACACCGGGGTGCTCTTTTTT | CASKGQNTGVLFF
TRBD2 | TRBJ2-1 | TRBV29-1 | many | TGCAGCGTGCGACTAGCGGGAGGGCCTTTGCCTTTCTTC | CSVRLAGGPLPFF
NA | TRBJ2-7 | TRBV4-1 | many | TGCGCCAGCAGCCAAGAAGGGGACTCCTACGAGCAGTACTTC | CASSQEGDSYEQYF
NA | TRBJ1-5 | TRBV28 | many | TGTGCCAGCAGTTCTCCTCAGAACAATCAGCCCCAGCATTTT | CASSSPQNNQPQHF
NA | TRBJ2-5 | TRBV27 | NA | TGTGCCGGCAGGACCGCAGGTCTGGAGACCCAGTACTTC | CAGRTAGLETQYF
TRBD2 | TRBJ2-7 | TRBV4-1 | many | TGCGCCAGCAGCCAACGACTAGCGGGAGGGCCGGACGTTCGGGCCGAGCAGTACTTC | CASSQRLAGGPDVRAEQYF
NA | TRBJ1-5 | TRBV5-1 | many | TGCGCCAGCAGCCTATCAGGGTCTCAGCCCCAGCATTTT | CASSLSGSQPQHF
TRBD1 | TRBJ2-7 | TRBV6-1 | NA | TGTGCCAGCAGTGACTTCGGGACAGGCTACGAGCAGTACTTC | CASSDFGTGYEQYF
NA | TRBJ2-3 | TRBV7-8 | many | TGTGCCAGCAGCTTATCCGGAGATACGCAGTATTTT | CASSLSGDTQYF
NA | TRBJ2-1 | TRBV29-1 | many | TGCAGCGTTGAACTTGGCCATGAGCAGTTCTTC | CSVELGHEQFF
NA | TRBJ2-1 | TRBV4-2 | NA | TGTGCCAGCAGCCTCGGGGGCAAGCAGTTCTTC | CASSLGGKQFF
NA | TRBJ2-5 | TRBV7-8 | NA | TGTGCCAGCCGCTTAGTTGGGTTTCCAGGGGAGACCCTGTACTTC | CASRLVGFPGETLYF
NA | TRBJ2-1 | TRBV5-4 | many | TGTGCCAGCAGCTTGGGACAGATAGGCAATGAGCAGTTCTTC | CASSLGQIGNEQFF
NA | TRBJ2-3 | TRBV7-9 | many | TGTGCCAGCAGCCCTGTCGGGGATACGCAGTATTTT | CASSPVGDTQYF
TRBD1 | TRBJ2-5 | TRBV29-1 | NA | TGCAGCAGGAAGGACAGGGTAAAGGAGACCCAGTACTTC | CSRKDRVKETQYF
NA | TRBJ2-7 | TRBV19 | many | TGTGCCAGTAGTATAGACAGCTCCTACGAGCAGTACTTC | CASSIDSSYEQYF
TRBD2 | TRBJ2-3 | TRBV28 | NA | TGTGCCAGCACCAGCGGGGGCACAGATACGCAGTATTTT | CASTSGGTDTQYF
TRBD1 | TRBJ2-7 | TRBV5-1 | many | TGCGCCAGCAGCTTGGACGGGGACAGGGGGCACGAGCAGTACTTC | CASSLDGDRGHEQYF
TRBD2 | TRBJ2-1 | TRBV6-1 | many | TGTGCCGGGAATAAAGCGGGACGCCCCGAGGATGAGCAGTTCTTC | CAGNKAGRPEDEQFF
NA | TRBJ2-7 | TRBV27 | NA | TGTGCCAGCCGCGGCCCTAGCGAGGACGAGCAGTACTTC | CASRGPSEDEQYF
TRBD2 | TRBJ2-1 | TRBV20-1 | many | TGCAGTGCTAGCTACGGACTAGCGTCCTACAATGAGCAGTTCTTC | CSASYGLASYNEQFF
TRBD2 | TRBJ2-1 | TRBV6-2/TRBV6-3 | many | TGTGCCAGCAAACTTAGCGGGGGGTCTCTTGAGCAGTTCTTC | CASKLSGGSLEQFF
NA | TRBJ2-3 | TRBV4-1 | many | TGCGCCAGCAGCCAAGAGGGCCTAGCGCAAGATACGCAGTATTTT | CASSQEGLAQDTQYF
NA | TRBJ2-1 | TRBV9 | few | TGTGCCAGCAGCGTGTATAGTGGGGGCTCCTACAATGAGCAGTTCTTC | CASSVYSGGSYNEQFF
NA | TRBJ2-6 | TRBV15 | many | TGTGCCACCGGCCCGGGCGGCTCTGGGGCCAACGTCCTGACTTTC | CATGPGGSGANVLTF
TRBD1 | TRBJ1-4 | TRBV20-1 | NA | TGCAGTGCTAGGCGCCTTAGAGCCGGGACAGTGGTCTCTCTTCGAGCTAATGAAAAACTGCTTTTT | CSARRLRAGTVVSLRANEKLLF
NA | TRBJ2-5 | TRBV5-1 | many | TGTGCCAGCAGCCTTCAAGAGACCCAGTACTTC | CASSLQETQYF
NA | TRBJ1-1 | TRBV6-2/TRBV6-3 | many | TGTGCCAGCAGTTTAACAGAGATGAACACTGAAGCTTTCTTT | CASSLTEMNTEAFF
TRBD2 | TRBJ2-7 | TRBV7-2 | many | TGTGCCAGCAGCTACCAGGGAGTAGCGGGAGCAAGCTCCTACGAGCAGTACTTC | CASSYQGVAGASSYEQYF
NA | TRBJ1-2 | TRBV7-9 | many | TGTGCCATCAGACAGGCTGCTAACTATGGCTACACCTTC | CAIRQAANYGYTF
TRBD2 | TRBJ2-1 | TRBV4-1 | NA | TGCGCCAGCAGCCAAGAGGGAGGGCCAGATGAGCAGTTCTTC | CASSQEGGPDEQFF
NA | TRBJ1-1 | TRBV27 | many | TGTGCCAGCAGTACCAGCTTGCCCCCCGAAGCTTTCTTT | CASSTSLPPEAFF
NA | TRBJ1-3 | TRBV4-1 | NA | TGCGCCAGCAGCCAAGATCCCACCTGGGGCTCTGGAAACAACATATATTTT | CASSQDPTWGSGNNIYF
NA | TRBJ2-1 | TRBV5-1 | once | TGCGCCAGCAGCTTGGTGGGCGGCGGCCTCTCCGAGCAGTTCTTC | CASSLVGGGLSEQFF
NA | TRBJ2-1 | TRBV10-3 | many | TGTGCCATCCAAGAGACCGACAGGTTAATCTACAATGAGCAGTTCTTC | CAIQETDRLIYNEQFF
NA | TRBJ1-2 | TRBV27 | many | TGTGCCAGCAGCCTCGGGAGGTACGGTGGCTACACCTTC | CASSLGRYGGYTF
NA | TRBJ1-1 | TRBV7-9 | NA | TGTGACAGCTCGGGATTCCTTGAAGCCTTCTTT | CDSSGFLEAFF
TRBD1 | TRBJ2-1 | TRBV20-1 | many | TGCAGTGCTAACCCGGGACAGGTGTCCTCTATTAGCTCCTACAATGAGCAGTTCTTC | CSANPGQVSSISSYNEQFF
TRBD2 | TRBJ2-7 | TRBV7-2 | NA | TGTGCCAGTAGACTAGGGACTAGCGCGACCTACGAGCAGTACTTC | CASRLGTSATYEQYF